These T cell receptor beta chains were read from a single sample in a study of neurological immune-mediated disorders. Each CDR3 protein gets one entry after TCRdb re-called the 5' RACE reads with MiXCR. The data hold about 41,000 distinct CDR3 sequences, with 2.5% observed a single time. The sequencing input was PBMCs. The receptors here all came from a man aged 25-40 years with multiple sclerosis. CDR3s leave out the opening cysteine and the closing phenylalanine or tryptophan. The order of the fields is V gene, clone size, J gene, CDR3 protein. Clone sizes are shown as once, few, many or a size class.

v_gene: TRBV20-1; abundance: many; j_gene: TRBJ2-7; CDR3aa: SARGRGLGNEQY
v_gene: TRBV20-1; abundance: many; j_gene: TRBJ1-5; CDR3aa: SARHRGGAGMEYNQPQH
v_gene: TRBV5-1; abundance: many; j_gene: TRBJ2-1; CDR3aa: ASSGLAGVNEQF
v_gene: TRBV6-5; abundance: many; j_gene: TRBJ2-3; CDR3aa: ASSYGASVGTDTQY
v_gene: TRBV20-1; abundance: many; j_gene: TRBJ1-2; CDR3aa: SARDRWQGNGYT
v_gene: TRBV20-1; abundance: many; j_gene: TRBJ2-6; CDR3aa: SATLQSLSGANVLT
v_gene: TRBV27; abundance: many; j_gene: TRBJ1-2; CDR3aa: ATGTGGLGGYT
v_gene: TRBV7-2; abundance: many; j_gene: TRBJ2-7; CDR3aa: ASSLGLAGGTSSYEQY
v_gene: TRBV20-1; abundance: many; j_gene: TRBJ2-7; CDR3aa: SARDQTGQGYSYEQY
v_gene: TRBV6-6; abundance: many; j_gene: TRBJ1-1; CDR3aa: ASRRGDGPTEAF
v_gene: TRBV7-9; abundance: many; j_gene: TRBJ1-4; CDR3aa: ASSLGTANEKLF